The present T cell receptor beta chain was sequenced within a study of cytomegalovirus exposure and HLA in healthy donors (TCRdb year 2017). Describing the broader study: An earlier analysis of more than 550 of the donors reported under 300 Gb of sequence data and 95 million to 120 million unique TCR beta sequences obtained from approximately 180 million T cells. About 310 gigabases of sequencing data and tens of millions of unique TCR sequences were included in an early release covering about 600 HLA-typed donors. The genetic ancestry cluster associated with self-reported Caucasian donors included 65% to 90% of the 300 to 400 genotyped donors. The aim of the study was to test whether cataloging public T cell receptors could identify signatures of past pathogen exposure. The study used immunosequencing to profile the T cell repertoires of several hundred subjects and linked those repertoires to cytomegalovirus serostatus. Along with the approximately 620-subject first cohort, a separate validation cohort of over 90 different subjects was used. To predict cytomegalovirus infection status, the study combined high-throughput TCR immunosequencing, statistical association of individual TCRs with disease status, and machine learning. A later analysis re-analyzed previously published TCR beta repertoires from about 730 donors and added high-resolution HLA genotyping to study TCR occurrence patterns. Rather than drawing on any new phenotypic data, the later analysis identified candidate immune exposures from TCR beta sequences and the way those sequences occurred across donors. To decide whether each TCR beta V gene segment behaved as functional or pseudogenic, an earlier analysis of some 600 of the donors relied on high-throughput TCR beta sequencing. Donor age, sex, ethnicity and CMV serostatus were collected together with the repertoire data. A later genetic analysis used genome-wide SNP genotypes for about 60% of the roughly 670 donors, treating that subset as a discovery cohort. Every discovery cohort repertoire had been produced on one sequencing platform. HLA typing covered class I and class II loci at four-digit resolution. Typing coverage differed by locus: A, B, C, DRB1 and DQB1 were typed in about 620-630 donors, DQA1 in approximately 520, DPA1 in roughly 590, and DPB1 in roughly 450. About 5 DR-DQ haplotypes were handled as single units for association and clustering, since linkage in the cohort was strong. On average, over 200,000 unique TCR beta nucleotide sequences were sequenced per donor among about 400 genotyped donors of the cohort, with about 17% of those sequences being non-productive.

The germline V gene (reference sequence) specifies GTSNPN as CDR1 and SVGIG as CDR2. V is trimmed back by 1 base and J by 8 bases, and the junction contains 7 bases that no gene match accounts for. Reading from cysteine to phenylalanine, the CDR3 counts 13 amino acids. Of all the DNA, just the CDR3 is kept, 39 bases in frame from base 1. Library method: the immunoSEQ multiplex PCR assay. For the multiplex PCR, a mixture combining 60 forward primers for TCR Vbeta segments and 13 reverse primers for TCR Jbeta segments was used. The CDR3 region of rearranged TCR beta genes was amplified from genomic DNA by a multiplex PCR assay. The Illumina HiSeq System was used to sequence the amplified TCR beta libraries as 87-base-pair reads. On the study's bioinformatics: A later analysis tallied 70 million to 100 million unique TCR beta chains across the 700 or so repertoires, and 10 million to 11 million of those chains were shared by two or more donors. Raw reads were error-corrected and collapsed into unique sequences by a nearest-neighbor algorithm in which closely related sequences were merged to remove PCR and sequencing errors. Alignment of CDR3 sequences to IMGT reference sequences was used to assign V, D and J gene segments. For a sequence to be retained, a match of at least six nucleotides to both a V gene segment and a J gene segment was required. Rearrangements were classified as productive when the CDR3 lacked stop codons and remained in frame with V and J, and all other rearrangements were classified as non-productive. Following IMGT convention, CDR3 was defined as the stretch from the second conserved V-encoded cysteine up to the conserved J-encoded phenylalanine. The earlier analysis of 450 to 750 of the donors excluded any sequence lacking an unambiguous match to a single V gene segment. An earlier analysis of around 600 of the donors classified V segments as functional when productive rearrangements were above 56.7% and as segregating when the standard deviation between donors was above 5%. To diagnose cytomegalovirus status from the catalog of TCR beta chain sequences, a statistical classification framework was built. In a later analysis, V and J genes were assigned by comparing TCR nucleotide sequences against IMGT/GENE-DB human TR gene sequences. A later analysis assigned CDR3 sequences and most-parsimonious VDJ recombination scenarios with the TCRdist pipeline. In a later analysis, every TCR beta chain was defined by the combination of its CDR3 amino acid sequence and its V-gene family, and reads without a unique V-gene family were dropped. To address suspected cross-contamination and a sequencing artifact, a later analysis removed approximately 590 highly shared, low-generation-probability nucleotide sequences. In a later analysis, a clonal expansion index for each public chain was calculated from normalized within-repertoire ranks of inferred template counts. A later analysis computed generation probabilities with a VDJ recombination model fitted to out-of-frame rearrangements, and checked the results against IGoR. In a later analysis, hypergeometric tests were used to score TCR-TCR, TCR-HLA and TCR-CMV co-occurrence, with a repertoire-size bias correction applied to TCR pairs. To estimate false discovery rates, a later analysis permuted the HLA or CMV assignments 20 times. In a later analysis, co-occurring TCRs were grouped with DBSCAN, and TCRdist sequence similarity was added when clustering was performed within HLA-allele-positive subsets. For co-occurrence clustering, repertoires with fewer than 30,000 or more than 120,000 public chains were excluded, along with 4 to 6 repertoires with anomalous nucleotide sharing. TCRdb took over this immuneACCESS table, retaining in-frame rearrangements with V and J assigned. Such tables are incomplete; in checked studies, under half of the missing clones stem from an unresolved V gene, and the remainder is unexplained. Clone size and the V and J calls come from that table; the DNA yielded D and trimming. The sample profile shows about 150,000 clones; around 10% of them were found once. Together, the top ten hold roughly 1.9% of the sample.

What the work shows at the level of the full study, not this receptor alone: A later genetic analysis reported fewer N-insertions in productive TCRs among donors in an Asian-associated ancestry cluster than the approximately 700-donor mean. Most TCR sequences were seen in very few donors, while some public TCRs were found in many individuals. Because counts were too low, fewer than 20 rarely observed V segments, including chromosome 9 orphons, were excluded from the earlier analysis of around 640 of the donors. According to a later analysis, TCR association rates differed among HLA loci, with DRB1 alleles showing the most associated TCRs and HLA-C alleles showing the fewest. Roughly uniform sequencing depth across donors was assumed in presence/absence analyses, although this assumption may not hold. In vitro tests confirmed that a few of the cytomegalovirus-associated TCR beta chains recognize cytomegalovirus antigens. Because some donors lacked HLA typing at each locus, the association tests relied only on the typed subset. Compared with equally common non-associated chains, HLA-associated TCR beta chains in a later analysis were more clonally expanded and had lower generation probabilities. A further reported finding was that TCR beta sequences accurately predicted the HLA-A and HLA-B alleles for most subjects in the first cohort. According to a later analysis, most CMV-associated TCR beta chains appeared to be HLA-restricted, and the HLA associations seemed to be driven largely by CMV exposure. It was suggested by the authors that the approach could potentially be generalized to other disease states and immunological phenotypes. When HLA alleles, especially DR and DQ, strongly co-occurred, TCR associations were difficult to assign to individual alleles. This cohort had only TCR beta chains sequenced, and the lack of alpha or paired-chain data limited which features could be detected. A later genetic analysis associated a missense DCLRE1C variant with V-gene and J-gene trimming of TCR beta chains, and an independent cohort replicated the association. Because the 87-base-pair reads could not distinguish some IMGT-functional V segments, including TRBV6-2 and TRBV6-3, those segments were excluded. The study gave a list of under 200 TCR beta chains associated with cytomegalovirus. A group of highly shared sequence variants was considered likely to be a technical artifact of the sequencing pipeline. In an earlier analysis of about 540 of the donors, most TCR beta V segments were observed in productive rearrangements about 90% or about 30% of the time, broadly matching IMGT annotations. Cytomegalovirus status was reported to be diagnosed by the classifier with high specificity and sensitivity in both the original and validation cohorts. In a later analysis, 15,000 to 20,000 TCR beta sequences were associated with specific HLA alleles at a false discovery rate of 0.05. Linkage disequilibrium might explain the correlated functional status among segregating V segments, but an unknown experimental factor could not be ruled out. Immune exposure information for the cohort was limited to CMV serostatus. A later analysis reported that several top co-occurrence clusters appeared linked to parvovirus B19, influenza, CMV and Epstein-Barr virus.

The cohort consisted of 670 or so healthy bone marrow donors. All cohort members were sampled while nominally healthy, although unrecorded immune exposures were likely present. The donor tested CMV seronegative and was one of the 352 seronegative cohort members. Each donor provided a peripheral blood sample, and peripheral blood mononuclear cells were used for TCR beta sequencing. Genomic DNA was extracted from the blood cell samples with the Qiagen DNeasy Blood Extraction Kit. Remarks on this clone: It has no known antigen specificity. Per-nucleotide qualities are absent, and no much larger clonotype sits a single base away.

Sequenced sample: PBMCs. The receptor's source is a male donor in good health and CMV-seronegative. The receptor chain draws on TRBV30 and TRBJ1-2, with TRBD1 identical over 7 junction bases. The CDR3 amino acid sequence is: CAWSAGTVGGYTF. The DNA sequence is given as TGTGCCTGGAGTGCCGGGACAGTAGGCGGCTACACCTTC.